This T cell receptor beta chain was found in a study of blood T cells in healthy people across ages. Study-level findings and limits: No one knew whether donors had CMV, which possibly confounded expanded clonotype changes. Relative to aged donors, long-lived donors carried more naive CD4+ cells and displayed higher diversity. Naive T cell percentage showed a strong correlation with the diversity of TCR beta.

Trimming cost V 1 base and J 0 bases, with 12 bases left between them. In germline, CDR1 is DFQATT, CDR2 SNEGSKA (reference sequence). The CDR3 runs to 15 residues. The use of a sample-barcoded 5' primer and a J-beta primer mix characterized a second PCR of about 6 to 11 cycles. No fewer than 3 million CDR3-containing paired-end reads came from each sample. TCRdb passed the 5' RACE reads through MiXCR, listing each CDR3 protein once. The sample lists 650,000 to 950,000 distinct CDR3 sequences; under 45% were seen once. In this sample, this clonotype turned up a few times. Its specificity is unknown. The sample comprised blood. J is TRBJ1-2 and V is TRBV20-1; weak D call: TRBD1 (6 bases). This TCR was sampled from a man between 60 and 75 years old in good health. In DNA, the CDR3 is TGCAGTGCTAGAGGGGGGCAAGATTCTAACTATGGCTACACCTTC. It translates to CSARGGQDSNYGYTF.